This paragraph reports one T cell receptor (beta chain). The antigen it recognizes is unknown. A read error is possible here, since a much larger clone lies one base away. V lost 10 bases and J lost 4 bases, and the count of bases not matched to a germline gene is 21. Its CDR3 holds 20 amino acids, cysteine through phenylalanine. Only the CDR3 portion is preserved as DNA: 60 bases, with reading frame beginning at the first base. CDR1 and CDR2 (MDHEN, SYDVKM) derive from the germline V gene. Naive CD8 T cell libraries were made from around 18,000 to 910,000 sorted cells using 10%, 30% or 50% of purified RNA. On a BD FACSAria II, naive CD8 T cells were FACS-sorted as CD8+CD4-CCR7+CD45RA+ and collected into RLT Plus buffer. Around 10 TCR copies' worth of Jurkat RNA were spiked into about 20,000-1,000,000 naive CD8 T cell samples to test detection sensitivity. Enrichment of CD8 T cells was performed with RosetteSep CD8+ T Cell Enrichment Cocktail and Ficoll-Paque, after which ACK red cell lysis was carried out.

The library came from PCR. Instrument used: NextSeq 500. Preparation of bulk TCR libraries followed a previously described approach, with the TCR primers listed in Table S5. Purification of total RNA was performed with the Qiagen AllPrep DNA/RNA kit. Reads from multiple sequencing runs of the same library were pooled before analysis. Per the authors' processing: Reads were retained only if an exact TCR constant sequence was present, and the retained reads were trimmed to 150 nt and grouped according to their 12-nt molecular barcodes. Reads in each barcode group were sub-clustered using a 15% Levenshtein threshold, and a quality-weighted consensus sequence was built for each RNA molecule. Non-functional sequences were removed, as were lower-count sequences one edit away from another. Based on a fit of two negative binomial distributions, barcode sub-clusters having less than 20% of the maximum read count were discarded. The public reads were quality trimmed at Q25 with fastp and then assembled into clones with MiXCR by TCRdb, keeping productive beta chains. Each CDR3 protein gets just one entry, which takes the most common genes and DNA from the rows behind it. The V and J calls come from TCRdb's annotation, not from the publication. For this sample the table gives hundreds of thousands of distinct CDR3 sequences, of which roughly 24% were detected only once. Around 0.7% of the sample is in the top ten clones.

The sample belongs to a study of molecular identifiers for immune sequencing clone quantification (dated by TCRdb to 2017 to 2018). About the study as a whole: For a replicate experiment, RNA from roughly 20,000 or 100,000 naive CD8 T cells was divided into five aliquots, and four of the five aliquots were sequenced. This methods study benchmarked molecular-identifier clustering-based TCR repertoire sequencing (MIDCIRS) and TCR RNA copy counting, using CD8 T cells to do so. Broader findings and caveats from the paper: Modeling estimated 2.5 to 3.5 recovered TCR RNA copies per cell, compared with about 9.3 by digital PCR, which implies 30% to 35% capture efficiency. The naive libraries included spiked-in Jurkat TCR RNA (about 9 copies' worth), and this Jurkat TCR RNA is not part of the donor repertoire. Highly expanded clone sizes could be underestimated because identical TCR molecules may share a barcode. Even against a background of around 950,000 naive CD8 T cells, spiked-in Jurkat TCR RNA amounting to a single cell's worth was reported to be detectable. Without barcode sub-clustering, chimeric consensus sequences inflated TCR diversity; chimeras reached as high as 47%. In CMV-specific effector cells, clones with more than 20 RNA copies contained over 99% of molecules, whereas in naive cells such clones contained under 1% of molecules.

Sequenced material: naive CD8+ T cells from blood, with Jurkat cell RNA spiked in. The cell subset or site label, as the study defines it: FACS-sorted CD8+CD4-CCR7+CD45RA+ naive T cells. This TCR was recovered from a human donor in good health. Some libraries in this study had Jurkat cell RNA spiked in. Recombination connected TRBV28 to TRBJ2-3, and 15 junctional nucleotides match TRBD2. The CDR3 protein sequence reads: CAIRPPPWTSGRAGADTQYF. The DNA reads as follows: TGTGCCATCAGGCCTCCCCCCTGGACTAGCGGGAGGGCCGGTGCAGATACGCAGTATTTT. Outside the CDR3, residues come from the reference TRBV28 and TRBJ2-3 proteins, so the full variable domain is: DVKVTQSSRYLVKRTGEKVFLECVQDMDHENMFWYRQDPGLGLRLIYFSYDVKMKEKGDIPEGYSVSREKKERFSLILESASTNQTSMYLCAIRPPPWTSGRAGADTQYFGPGTRLTVL.